This T cell receptor (beta chain) derives from a study of CXCR3-negative and CXCR3-positive naive CD8 T cells. The CDR3 extends over 12 amino acids. Germline V gene sequence: CDR1 MNHEY, CDR2 SVGAGI. Regarding the study as a whole: Researchers reported similar TRBV-TRBJ usage in naive CXCR3-negative and CXCR3-positive cells, though memory differed. Relative to CXCR3-negative naive cells, CXCR3-positive naive cells had more hydrophobic TRB CDR3s. Diversity ran similarly high across both naive subsets but far lower in memory CD8+ cells.

Comment on this clonotype: Its antigen is undetermined.

5' RACE that incorporated UMI labels was used to prepare the TRB cDNA libraries. TCRdb re-analyzed the 5' RACE reads; it lists each CDR3 protein once, without DNA. This sample contains roughly 110,000 distinct CDR3 sequences. The material sequenced was naive CXCR3+ CD8+ T cells from blood. Subset here: CD45RO-CCR7+CD27+CD95- naive CD8+ T cells expressing CXCR3 (TNR3+). The rearrangement joins TRBV6-5 to TRBJ1-2. This receptor was taken from a human donor in good health. Some clones in this sample may be carry-over from other donors' samples. CDR3 sequence: CAYLLVHYGYTF.